Below, 32 T cell receptor beta chains from the same sample are listed, as sequenced in a study of T cell clonality in common variable immunodeficiency (dated by TCRdb to 2013 to 2016). The library was made by the immunoSEQ multiplex PCR assay. TCRdb holds this immuneACCESS table with in-frame rearrangements only. Some clones are missing; in checked studies, unresolved V genes explain under half, and the rest has no known cause. The table for this sample lists about 52,000 clones, none of them counted only once. Together, the top ten hold approximately 5.4% of the sample. Sequenced: peripheral blood mononuclear cells. The receptors originated from a person aged 18-69 years in good health.

In regard to this clone: The CDR3 extends 3 residues past the end of the read, so its final part is completed from the germline J gene. This chain uses TRBV19 with TRBJ2-1, with 7 nucleotides matching TRBD2. The CDR3 totals 15 residues. V was pared by 2 bases and J by 3 bases, with 4 bases of the junction left unmatched. The germline gives CDR1 LNHDA, CDR2 SQIVND (reference sequence). The CDR3 protein is CASSIMSGNYNEQFF. CDR3 DNA (partial): TGTGCCAGTAGTATAATGAGCGGGAACTACAATGAG.

This clone was found many times. Read coverage stops 3 residues before the CDR3 terminus; the germline J gene supplies the remainder. The chain combines TRBV20-1 with TRBJ2-3, with D maybe TRBD1 (5 bases). The V and J ends lost 2 bases and 2 bases respectively, with 11 bases between them. This CDR3 is built from 14 residues. Germline CDR1 DFQATT, CDR2 SNEGSKA (reference sequence). CDR3 DNA, as far as it was read: TGCAGTGCTAGACAGGGAATTACCACAGATACG. Its protein is CSARQGITTDT. The full CDR3 reads CSARQGITTDTQYF.

This clone was recorded at least ten times. The CDR3 extends 3 residues past the end of the read, so its final part is completed from the germline J gene. The rearrangement links TRBV6-2 or TRBV6-3 to TRBJ2-5, with D perhaps TRBD1 (5 bases). Trimming removed 4 bases at V and 1 base at J, with 13 bases between. Germline V gene lookup returns CDR1 MNHEY and CDR2 SVGEGT. The CDR3 is made up of 15 amino acids. CDR3 amino acids: CASSSRGSPQETQYF. CDR3 bases read: TGTGCCAGCAGTTCTAGGGGATCCCCCCAAGAGACC.

This clone was recorded at least ten times. The read finishes 3 residues shy of the CDR3 end, and the germline J gene is used to complete it. V and J are TRBV19 and TRBJ2-4, with 14 nucleotides matching TRBD2. The germline V gene encodes CDR1 LNHDA and CDR2 SQIVND (reference sequence). V lost 2 bases, J lost 1 base, and 7 bases stayed unmatched. This CDR3 is 19 amino acids long. The CDR3 sequence: CASSIRGTSGRGAKNIQYF. The covered CDR3 bases are TGTGCCAGTAGTATACGTGGGACTAGCGGGAGAGGGGCCAAAAACATT.

This clone was seen repeatedly, ten times or more. The CDR3 goes on 3 residues after the read ends, and that part is filled in from the germline J gene. This chain links TRBV20-1 with TRBJ2-1; 8 nucleotides align to TRBD2. The V and J ends lost 6 bases and 7 bases, in that order; junction bases with no gene match: 11. The CDR3 is 14 residues long. Germline lookup yields CDR1 DFQATT and CDR2 SNEGSKA (reference sequence). This chain's CDR3 is CSAKSGSVENEQFF. CDR3 DNA, as far as it was read: TGCAGTGCAAAAAGCGGGAGCGTGGAAAATGAG.

This clone was seen at least ten times. The read stops 3 residues short of the end of the CDR3; the missing end is completed from the germline J gene. The V and J genes are TRBV29-1 and TRBJ1-1, with 7 nucleotides matching TRBD1. This CDR3 has 12 amino acids. Germline V lookup: CDR1 SQVTM, CDR2 ANQGSEA. J was trimmed by 4 bases and V by 7 bases; bases with no gene match: 6. The CDR3 loop reads CSANRGGTEAFF. Incomplete CDR3 DNA: TGCAGCGCCAACAGGGGTGGCACTGAA.

This clone was detected ten times or more. The sequence runs out 3 residues before the end of the CDR3; the remainder is reconstructed from the germline J gene. V is TRBV11-3 and J is TRBJ2-5, with TRBD1 as a possible D gene (6 bases). The CDR3 consists of 15 residues. Trimming stripped 0 bases from V and 1 base from J, with 9 bases between. Germline CDR1 and CDR2: SGHNT and YENEEA. The CDR3 bases that were read are TGTGCCAGCAGCTTAGACGGACAGACCCAAGAGACC. This codes for CASSLDGQTQET. The CDR3, in full, reads CASSLDGQTQETQYF.

This clone was seen at least ten times. The read comes to an end 3 residues before the CDR3 does, leaving the germline J gene to fill in the end. This chain joins TRBV4-2 and TRBJ1-2; 10 nucleotides agree with TRBD1. Trimming removed 4 bases from V and 6 bases from J; junction bases left unmatched: 5. This CDR3 is built from 14 residues. CDR1 and CDR2 (germline): LGHNA, YNFKEQ. The sequenced part of the CDR3 DNA is TGTGCCAGCAGCCCTCGGGACAGGGGACATGGC. It is translated as CASSPRDRGHG. The entire CDR3 reads CASSPRDRGHGYTF.

This clone was recorded many times. The CDR3 end is not reached by the read, which stops 3 residues before it; the germline J gene fills it in. The V call is TRBV7-2, the J call TRBJ2-7, with 9 bases matching TRBD2. CDR3 length: 15 amino acids. Germline CDR1 and CDR2: SGHTA and FQGNSA. The J segment lost 4 bases and the V segment lost 6 bases, leaving 10 bases of the junction unmatched. The sequenced CDR3 bases are TGTGCCAGCAGACCTAGCGGGATCATGCTTTACGAG. It specifies CASRPSGIMLYE. The complete CDR3 sequence is CASRPSGIMLYEQYF. The full variable domain, its missing parts supplied by reference TRBV7-2 and TRBJ2-7, is GAGVSQSPSNKVTEKGKDVELRCDPISGHTALYWYRQSLGQGLEFLIYFQGNSAPDKSGLPSDRFSAERTGGSVSTLTIQRTQQEDSAVYLCASRPSGIMLYEQYFGPGTRLTVT.

This clone has a count of ten or more. With the read ending 3 residues before the CDR3 end, the germline J gene is used to fill in that end. The rearrangement joins TRBV20-1 to TRBJ1-1; a weak D match, TRBD1 (6 bases). Looked up from germline, CDR1 is DFQATT and CDR2 is SNEGSKA (reference sequence). Trimming shortened V by 3 bases and J by 1 base, and 18 bases separated the two germline ends. The CDR3 extends over 16 amino acids. CDR3 bases read: TGCAGTGCTAGGGACGACAGGACGATTTCGAACACTGAA. Translation gives CSARDDRTISNTE. In full, the CDR3 reads CSARDDRTISNTEAFF.

This clone was recorded many times. Sequencing ends 3 residues short of the CDR3 end; the germline J gene provides the rest. J is TRBJ2-5 and V is TRBV4-2; no reliable D call. From germline, CDR1 is LGHNA and CDR2 YNFKEQ. Trimming left V 0 bases short and J 3 bases short, with 8 bases between. This CDR3 is built from 14 residues. CDR3 sequence: CASSQELTKETQYF. Partial CDR3 DNA: TGTGCCAGCAGCCAAGAACTTACGAAAGAGACC.

This clone was seen at least ten times. The read halts 3 residues ahead of the CDR3 end, with the missing end drawn from the germline J gene. The chain uses TRBV29-1 and TRBJ2-2; no definite D call. Germline CDR1 reads SQVTM; CDR2 reads ANQGSEA. The V end was cut by 7 bases, the J end by 7 bases, with 10 bases between. The CDR3 has 11 residues. CDR3 DNA, as far as it was read: TGCAGCGGCAGCGACCACGGGGAG. Translation: CSGSDHGE. The entire CDR3 protein reads CSGSDHGELFF.

In this sample, this clone turned up many times. Read sequence stops 3 residues before the CDR3 end, and the germline J gene provides the missing end. This chain uses TRBV5-1 with TRBJ2-3; D possibly corresponds to TRBD1 (5 bases). The CDR3 loop spans 15 amino acids. Trimming stripped 0 bases from V and 0 bases from J, with 8 bases between. Germline loops: CDR1 SGHRS, CDR2 YFSETQ. Partial CDR3 DNA: TGCGCCAGCAGCTTGGAAAGGGGTAGCACAGATACG. Amino acids: CASSLERGSTDT. The complete CDR3 reads CASSLERGSTDTQYF.

This clone was counted ten times or more. The observed sequence ends 3 residues before the CDR3 terminus, with the missing tail filled in from the germline J gene. The chain recombines TRBV20-1 with TRBJ2-7; D possibly corresponds to TRBD1 (5 bases). The CDR3 has 11 amino acids. Germline-derived CDR1 and CDR2 are DFQATT and SNEGSKA (reference sequence). Deletions cut 4 bases from V and 5 bases from J, with 9 bases between. Here the CDR3 reads CSATGQDEQYF. The part of the CDR3 DNA that was read is TGCAGTGCTACAGGGCAGGACGAG.

This clone was seen many times. The read stops 3 residues short of the end of the CDR3; the missing end is completed from the germline J gene. The V and J genes are TRBV7-2 and TRBJ1-5, with D perhaps TRBD1 (6 bases). The germline V gene has CDR1 SGHTA and CDR2 FQGNSA. The V end was cut by 3 bases, the J end by 0 bases, with 9 bases between. This CDR3 is built from 15 residues. The DNA read from the CDR3 is TGTGCCAGCAGCTTTGGCAGGGGTAGCAATCAGCCC. It codes for CASSFGRGSNQP. The whole CDR3 protein is CASSFGRGSNQPQHF.

In its sample, this clone was seen many times. From the germline J gene comes the end of the CDR3, since the read stops 3 residues before it. The V gene is TRBV9, the J gene TRBJ2-3, with 10 bases fitting TRBD2. This CDR3 has 17 residues. J lost 0 bases, V lost 0 bases, and 4 bases had no gene match. The germline V gene has CDR1 SGDLS and CDR2 YYNGEE. The CDR3 sequence: CASSVGVAGGSTDTQYF. CDR3 bases read: TGTGCCAGCAGCGTAGGAGTAGCGGGGGGCAGCACAGATACG.

This clone was detected ten times or more. The CDR3 loop is CASNLGKGWTGELFF. The sequenced part of the CDR3 DNA is TGCGCCAGCAACCTGGGCAAGGGGTGGACCGGGGAG. V gene TRBV5-1 combines with J gene TRBJ2-2; TRBD1 might be the D (5 bases). The read halts 3 residues ahead of the CDR3 end, with the missing end drawn from the germline J gene. Germline assignment: CDR1 SGHRS and CDR2 YFSETQ. V lost 6 bases to trimming and J lost 5 bases, with 17 bases between them. CDR3 length: 15 residues.

This clone has at least ten counts. The sample contains more than one DNA sequence encoding this CDR3. CDR3 bases read: TGTGCCAGCAGTTACGTGAGCGGGAGCTACGAG. Its translation: CASSYVSGSYE. The CDR3 as a whole reads CASSYVSGSYEQYF. This chain links TRBV6-2 or TRBV6-3 with TRBJ2-7, with TRBD2 matching 8 bases. Sequencing ends 3 residues short of the CDR3 end; the germline J gene provides the rest. The germline V gene has CDR1 MNHEY and CDR2 SVGEGT. V lost 2 bases to trimming and J lost 3 bases; unmatched junction nucleotides: 3. This CDR3 region has 14 residues.

This clone was found many times. Coverage ceases 3 residues before the CDR3 finishes, and the germline J gene fills in the end. J is TRBJ2-1 and V is TRBV20-1; D gene uncertain. Trimming took 3 bases from V and 0 from J, leaving 12 bases between them. The CDR3 runs 15 residues. CDR1 and CDR2 from the germline V gene are DFQATT and SNEGSKA (reference sequence). CDR3 protein: CSASPWAISYNEQFF. The DNA read from the CDR3 is TGCAGTGCTAGTCCGTGGGCGATCTCCTACAATGAG.

This clone was counted at least ten times. The CDR3 goes on 3 residues after the read ends, and that part is filled in from the germline J gene. The gene calls are TRBV19 and TRBJ1-2; a possible D gene is TRBD1 (6 bases). Deletions cut 9 bases from V and 5 bases from J, with 22 bases between. Germline CDR1 and CDR2: LNHDA and SQIVND (reference sequence). CDR3 length: 15 amino acids. Incomplete CDR3 DNA: TGTGCCAGCACTTTCGGGTCTGGGGACAATTATGGC. It codes for CASTFGSGDNYG. The CDR3 as a whole reads CASTFGSGDNYGYTF.

This clone came up many times. CDR3 DNA, as far as it was read: TGTGCCATCAGTGACCGGGGACTAGCGCCATGGGAGGTTCAAGAGACC. Its translation: CAISDRGLAPWEVQET. The complete CDR3 protein is CAISDRGLAPWEVQETQYF. The chain links TRBV10-3 to TRBJ2-5; the match to TRBD2 covers 10 bases. The CDR3 goes on 3 residues after the read ends, and that part is filled in from the germline J gene. Germline V gene lookup returns CDR1 ENHRY and CDR2 SYGVKD. V trimming: 3 bases; J trimming: 2 bases; junction bases outside the gene matches: 15. The CDR3 loop spans 19 amino acids.

This clone was found many times. The DNA ends 3 residues before the CDR3 does, and the rest of the CDR3 is filled in from the germline J gene. The rearrangement joins TRBV5-6 to TRBJ2-7; D may be TRBD2 (6 bases). V lost 0 bases to trimming and J lost 1 base, with 11 bases between them. The CDR3 sequence is 15 residues long. The germline V gene has CDR1 SGHDT and CDR2 YYEEEE. CDR3 in amino acids: CASSLDWRGSYEQYF. Incomplete CDR3 DNA: TGTGCCAGCAGCTTGGATTGGCGGGGTTCCTACGAG.

This clone was detected many times. Coverage ceases 3 residues before the CDR3 finishes, and the germline J gene fills in the end. V gene TRBV5-5 combines with J gene TRBJ2-2, with TRBD2 identical over 9 bases. The CDR3 length is 15 residues. Germline V CDR1 and CDR2: SGHKS, YYEKEE (reference sequence). With 4 bases clipped from V and 4 bases from J, the junction kept 5 bases outside the gene matches. Partial CDR3 DNA: TGTGCCAGCAGCGTTAGCGGGAGTGGCACCGGGGAG. Translating gives CASSVSGSGTGE. The CDR3 in full is CASSVSGSGTGELFF.

This clone was seen ten or more times. The CDR3 here is CASSPDGVNTEAFF. Incomplete CDR3 DNA: TGTGCCAGCAGCCCCGACGGGGTGAACACTGAA. The chain employs TRBV11-3 and TRBJ1-1, with D unclear. The sequenced fragment ends 3 residues before the CDR3 boundary, so the rest is inferred from the germline J gene. The CDR3 length is 14 residues. V lost 5 bases, J lost 0 bases, and 10 bases lay in between. Germline loops: CDR1 SGHNT, CDR2 YENEEA.

This clone has at least ten counts. At one of its ends the junction is not consistent with the germline gene, which may arise from a read error. The CDR3 goes on 3 residues after the read ends, and that part is filled in from the germline J gene. The V gene is TRBV5-1, the J gene TRBJ2-5, with 11 positions matching TRBD2. The germline V gene encodes CDR1 SGHRS and CDR2 YFSETQ. The CDR3 is 16 amino acids. The covered CDR3 bases are TGCGCCGGCAGCCTGGGACTAGCGGCGGATCAAGAGACC. This translates into CAGSLGLAADQET. The entire CDR3 protein is CAGSLGLAADQETQYF. Using reference TRBV5-1 and TRBJ2-5 for the parts outside the CDR3, the full variable domain is KAGVTQTPRYLIKTRGQQVTLSCSPISGHRSVSWYQQTPGQGLQFLFEYFSETQRNKGNFPGRFSGRQFSNSRSEMNVSTLELGDSALYLCAGSLGLAADQETQYFGPGTRLLVL.

This clone was counted a few times. The read finishes 3 residues shy of the CDR3 end, and the germline J gene is used to complete it. The rearrangement links TRBV7-6 to TRBJ2-2; 7 bases line up with TRBD2. Germline V CDR1 and CDR2: SGHVS, FNYEAQ. The V gene end was trimmed by 1 base and the J gene end by 2 bases; junction bases not matched to a gene: 4. CDR3 length: 16 amino acids. The CDR3 DNA, read in part, is TGTGCCAGCAGCTTAGATGGCGGGAGTAACACCGGGGAG. Amino acids: CASSLDGGSNTGE. The CDR3 reads in full as CASSLDGGSNTGELFF.

The sample holds many counts of this clone. The read gets to within 3 residues of the CDR3 end, and the germline J gene fills in the rest. This chain links TRBV20-1 with TRBJ1-5; D is ambiguous. V gave up 3 bases and J gave up 2 bases, with 11 bases separating them. The CDR3 has 14 amino acids. The germline CDR1 and CDR2 sequences are DFQATT and SNEGSKA (reference sequence). The chain's CDR3 is CSASQVSGNQPQHF. The sequenced part of the CDR3 DNA is TGCAGTGCTAGCCAGGTGTCGGGCAATCAGCCC.

This clone occurred many times. From the germline J gene comes the end of the CDR3, since the read stops 3 residues before it. V gene TRBV5-1 combines with J gene TRBJ2-3; 12 nucleotides align to TRBD1. The V segment lost 4 bases and the J segment 3 bases; nucleotides outside the gene matches: 3. Germline assignment: CDR1 SGHRS and CDR2 YFSETQ. The CDR3 is 15 residues long. Partial CDR3 DNA: TGCGCCAGCAGCATGGGACAGGGGGCAACAGATACG. Its protein is CASSMGQGATDT. The whole CDR3 protein reads CASSMGQGATDTQYF.

This clone was recorded at least ten times. From the germline J gene comes the end of the CDR3, since the read stops 3 residues before it. This rearrangement joins TRBV19 to TRBJ2-6; no reliable D call. V was shortened by 4 bases and J by 2 bases, with 6 bases between the two germline ends. Germline lookup yields CDR1 LNHDA and CDR2 SQIVND (reference sequence). This CDR3 has 14 residues. This CDR3 reads CASSTGAGANVLTF. The CDR3 DNA, read in part, is TGTGCCAGTAGTACAGGAGCTGGGGCCAACGTC.

This clone showed up many times. With the read ending 3 residues before the CDR3 end, the germline J gene is used to fill in that end. The V and J genes are TRBV7-8 and TRBJ2-5; TRBD2 matches at 8 bases. Trimming cost V 6 bases and J 5 bases; bases outside gene matches: 2. CDR3 length: 12 residues. CDR1 and CDR2 (germline): SGHVS, FQNEAQ. CDR3 bases read: TGTGCCAGCAGGTCGGGGGGGGAGACC. Its translation is CASRSGGET. The whole CDR3 sequence reads CASRSGGETQYF.

At least ten counts were recorded for this clone. CDR3 DNA, as far as it was read: TGTGCCAGTAGTATCTTGGGACAGGGGGCAGATGGC. Translating it yields CASSILGQGADG. The full CDR3 reads CASSILGQGADGYTF. The genes are TRBV19 and TRBJ1-2; 12 bases line up with TRBD1. The CDR3 extends 3 residues past the end of the read, so its final part is completed from the germline J gene. V was pared by 3 bases and J by 6 bases, with 5 bases of the junction left unmatched. Germline CDR1 LNHDA, CDR2 SQIVND (reference sequence). The CDR3 is 15 residues long.

This clone was picked up many times. The read is 3 residues too short to cover the CDR3 end, so that end is filled in from the germline J gene. The chain couples TRBV10-3 to TRBJ2-7; no firm D call. The CDR3 loop spans 11 amino acids. The V end was cut by 5 bases, the J end by 4 bases, with 6 bases between. CDR1 and CDR2 (germline): ENHRY, SYGVKD. CDR3 bases read: TGTGCCATCAGTCTAGAGTACGAG. It specifies CAISLEYE. The full CDR3 protein reads CAISLEYEQYF.